The 5 T cell receptor beta chains below all came from one sample that was sequenced in a study of shared clonotypes between healthy human individuals. Repertoires were generated with immunoSEQ multiplex PCR, while TCRdb's copy carries only in-frame clones and drops some. This table holds fewer than 1.6 million clones, roughly 98.5% found once. The sequenced sample consisted of naive CD4+ T cells sorted from blood. As for subset: CD45RA+ positively selected. Receptor source: a man aged 25 to 40 in good health.

For this clone: Other DNA sequences in the sample encode the same CDR3. The V and J genes are TRBV18 and TRBJ2-5; perhaps D is TRBD1 or TRBD2 (5 bases each). Trimming took off 3 bases at V and 3 bases at J, with 8 bases between the two ends. Germline values: CDR1 KGHSH, CDR2 LQKENI. The CDR3 has 13 amino acids. The CDR3 DNA follows: TGTGCCAGCTCACCCGGGACGGAAGAGACCCAGTACTTC. Its protein product is CASSPGTEETQYF.

The chain employs TRBV27 and TRBJ2-1; 9 bases are a match to TRBD2. Germline V gives CDR1 MNHEY, CDR2 SMNVEV (reference sequence). V gave up 3 bases and J gave up 4 bases; unmatched junction bases: 1. The CDR3 length is 14 residues. CDR3 nucleotides: TGTGCCAGCAGTTTTCTAGCGGGATACAATGAGCAGTTCTTC. It specifies CASSFLAGYNEQFF.

The V and J genes are TRBV7-3 and TRBJ2-1, with 8 bases lining up with TRBD2. J lost 10 bases, V lost 4 bases, and 15 bases had no gene match. Looked up from germline, CDR1 is SGHTA and CDR2 is FQGTGA. CDR3 length: 16 residues. The CDR3 DNA sequence: TGTGCCAGCAGCTCACAACCCGGTGGACTAGCAGTCGAGCAGTTCTTC. This encodes CASSSQPGGLAVEQFF.

The rearrangement uses TRBV4-3 and TRBJ1-1, with a weak D call TRBD1 (5 bases). Germline CDR1 and CDR2: LGHNA and YSLEER. There are 13 residues in the CDR3. Trimming removed 1 base at V and 11 bases at J, with 14 bases between. DNA of the CDR3: TGCGCCAGCAGCCAAGGGGGGTGGGCTGGGGCTTTCTTT. This gives the protein CASSQGGWAGAFF.

The chain uses TRBV14 and TRBJ2-1, with 8 bases lining up with TRBD2. CDR1 and CDR2 from the germline V gene are SGHDN and FVKESK. The CDR3 length is 17 residues. Unmatched junction bases numbered 11, after V lost 3 bases and J lost 4 bases. The CDR3 region is CASSQYGGTSGYNEQFF. CDR3 DNA: TGTGCCAGCAGCCAGTACGGTGGCACTAGCGGATACAATGAGCAGTTCTTC.